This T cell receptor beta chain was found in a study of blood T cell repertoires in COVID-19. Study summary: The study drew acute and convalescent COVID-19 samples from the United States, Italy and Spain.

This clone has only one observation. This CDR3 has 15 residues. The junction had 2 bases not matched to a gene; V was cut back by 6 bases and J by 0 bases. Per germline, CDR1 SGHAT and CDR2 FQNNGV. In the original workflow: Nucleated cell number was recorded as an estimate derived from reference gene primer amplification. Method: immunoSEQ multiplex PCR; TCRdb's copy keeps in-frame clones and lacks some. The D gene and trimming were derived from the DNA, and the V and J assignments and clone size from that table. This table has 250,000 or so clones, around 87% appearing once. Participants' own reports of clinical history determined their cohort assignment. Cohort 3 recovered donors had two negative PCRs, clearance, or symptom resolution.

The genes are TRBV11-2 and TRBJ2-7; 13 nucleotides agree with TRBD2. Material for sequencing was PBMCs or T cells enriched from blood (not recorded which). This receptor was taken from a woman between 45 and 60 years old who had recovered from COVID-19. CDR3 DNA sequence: TGTGCCAGCAGTTGGACTAGCGGGAGCTCCTACGAGCAGTACTTC. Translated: CASSWTSGSSYEQYF.